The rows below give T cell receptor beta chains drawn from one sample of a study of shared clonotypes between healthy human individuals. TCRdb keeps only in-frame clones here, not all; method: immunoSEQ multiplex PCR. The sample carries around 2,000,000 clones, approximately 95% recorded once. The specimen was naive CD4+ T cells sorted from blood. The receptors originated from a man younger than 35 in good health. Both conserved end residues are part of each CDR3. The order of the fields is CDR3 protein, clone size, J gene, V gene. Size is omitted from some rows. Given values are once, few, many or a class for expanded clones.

CASSYYYATGDNYGYTF,-,TRBJ1-2,TRBV27
CASSHPNTEAFF,once,TRBJ1-1,TRBV7-2
CATHDRGGRETQYF,-,TRBJ2-5,TRBV10-3
CASSLGTSSYEQYF,few,TRBJ2-7,TRBV5-1
CASSLGLVGYEQYF,once,TRBJ2-7,TRBV5-1
CASSLWRGSEKLFF,-,TRBJ1-4,TRBV28
CASSSGTGFNSPLHF,-,TRBJ1-6,TRBV27
CASSLETRPPYNEQFF,-,TRBJ2-1,TRBV27
CASSQVHRDNSPLHF,-,TRBJ1-6,TRBV4-1
CASSPKGDETQYF,-,TRBJ2-5,TRBV18
CASSEHAGWGETQYF,-,TRBJ2-5,TRBV25-1
CASMKTFPNQPQHF,once,TRBJ1-5,TRBV10-2
CASSPTGTGTYEQYF,-,TRBJ2-7,TRBV18
CASSTGVIGELFF,-,TRBJ2-2,TRBV2
CASSQVGGSANYGYTF,-,TRBJ1-2,TRBV4-2
CASSLVPTVNTEAFF,once,TRBJ1-1,TRBV5-6
CASRLLGGDSPLHF,-,TRBJ1-6,TRBV27
CASSFGLAGGPYEQYF,once,TRBJ2-7,TRBV7-9
CAIYNQGGTEAFF,-,TRBJ1-1,TRBV10-3
CASSDRMKEAFF,-,TRBJ1-1,TRBV25-1
CAITTQGGNTIYF,-,TRBJ1-3,TRBV10-3
CAGLETGQGLCGNTIYF,-,TRBJ1-3,TRBV6-4
CASSIGAPQPQHF,-,TRBJ1-5,TRBV19
CAWSVPSQGPTGELFF,many,TRBJ2-2,TRBV30
CASSLVVYSGTYNEQFF,once,TRBJ2-1,TRBV5-1
CSARQGNTIYF,-,TRBJ1-3,TRBV20-1
CASSPPQGQGHSYNEQFF,-,TRBJ2-1,TRBV18
CASSSLNTGELFF,-,TRBJ2-2,TRBV19
CASSLEGWGSPGNTIYF,-,TRBJ1-3,TRBV13
CASSVAGASTDTQYF,-,TRBJ2-3,TRBV6-1
CASSLGGQGSTEAFF,once,TRBJ1-1,TRBV7-9
CASSLNGAENADTQYF,-,TRBJ2-3,TRBV7-9
CASSEAQGFTDTQYF,once,TRBJ2-3,TRBV6-1
CAISERVYGYTF,-,TRBJ1-2,TRBV10-3
CASRGDRGDSPLHF,once,TRBJ1-6,TRBV6-5
CASSLIGNFANTGELFF,-,TRBJ2-2,TRBV5-1
CASSLMGAYTGELFF,-,TRBJ2-2,TRBV7-2
CAISDLTGGGSPLHF,-,TRBJ1-6,TRBV10-3
CASSLGLSNEQFF,-,TRBJ2-1,TRBV7-9
CASSLPGGTNVLTF,-,TRBJ2-6,TRBV5-4
CASSNGLAGVFEQYF,-,TRBJ2-7,TRBV2
CASRHNEQYF,once,TRBJ2-7,TRBV6-5
CASQRGGRAEEKLFF,-,TRBJ1-4,TRBV6-5
CASSANPSGGVEKLFF,-,TRBJ1-4,TRBV9
CAWTKRTDFYEQYF,-,TRBJ2-7,TRBV30